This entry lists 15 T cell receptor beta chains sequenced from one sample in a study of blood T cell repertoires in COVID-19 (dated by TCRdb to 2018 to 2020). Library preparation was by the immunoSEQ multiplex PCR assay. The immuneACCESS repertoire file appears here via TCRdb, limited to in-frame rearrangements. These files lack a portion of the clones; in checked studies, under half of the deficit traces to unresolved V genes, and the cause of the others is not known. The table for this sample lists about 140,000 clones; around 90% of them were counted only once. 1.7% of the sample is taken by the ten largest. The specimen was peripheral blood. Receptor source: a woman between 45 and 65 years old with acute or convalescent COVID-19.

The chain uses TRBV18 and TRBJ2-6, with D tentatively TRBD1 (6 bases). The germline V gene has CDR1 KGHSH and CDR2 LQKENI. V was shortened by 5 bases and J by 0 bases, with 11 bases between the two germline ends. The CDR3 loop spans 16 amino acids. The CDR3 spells CASSEQGSSGANVLTF. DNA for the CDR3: TGTGCCAGCTCAGAACAGGGTAGCTCTGGGGCCAACGTCCTGACTTTC.

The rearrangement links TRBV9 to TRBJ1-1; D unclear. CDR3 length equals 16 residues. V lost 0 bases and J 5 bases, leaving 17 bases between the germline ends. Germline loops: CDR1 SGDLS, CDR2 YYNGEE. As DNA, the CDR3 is TGTGCCAGCAGCGTAGAACCCGCCAGCGGAAAAACTGAAGCTTTCTTT. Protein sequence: CASSVEPASGKTEAFF.

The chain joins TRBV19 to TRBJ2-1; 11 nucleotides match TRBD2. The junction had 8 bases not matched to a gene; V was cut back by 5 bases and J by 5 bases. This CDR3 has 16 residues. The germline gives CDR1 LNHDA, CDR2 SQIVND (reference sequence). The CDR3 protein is CASSGASGGTHNEQFF. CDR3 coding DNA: TGTGCCAGTAGTGGGGCTAGCGGGGGGACTCACAATGAGCAGTTCTTC.

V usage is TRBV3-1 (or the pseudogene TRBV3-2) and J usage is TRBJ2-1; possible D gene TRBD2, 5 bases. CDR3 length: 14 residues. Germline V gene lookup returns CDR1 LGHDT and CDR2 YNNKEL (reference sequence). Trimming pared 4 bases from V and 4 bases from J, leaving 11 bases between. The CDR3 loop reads CASSPTSTYNEQFF. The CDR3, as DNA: TGTGCCAGCAGCCCAACTAGTACTTACAATGAGCAGTTCTTC.

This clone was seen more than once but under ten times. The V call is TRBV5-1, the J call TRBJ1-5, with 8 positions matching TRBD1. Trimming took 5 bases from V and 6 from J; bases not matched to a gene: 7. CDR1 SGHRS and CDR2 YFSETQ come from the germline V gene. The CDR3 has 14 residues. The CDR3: CASRLGQGGQPQHF. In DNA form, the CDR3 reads TGCGCCAGCAGACTCGGACAGGGAGGTCAGCCCCAGCATTTT.

The DNA of the CDR3 is TGTGCCAGTAGTATTTGGGGCAGGGGATATAGCAATCAGCCCCAGCATTTT. Encoded protein: CASSIWGRGYSNQPQHF. This sequence joins TRBV19 and TRBJ1-5, with D possibly matching TRBD1 (6 bases). Trimming took off 3 bases at V and 0 bases at J, with 15 bases between the two ends. This CDR3 region has 17 residues. Per germline, CDR1 LNHDA and CDR2 SQIVND (reference sequence).

In DNA form, the CDR3 reads TGCGCCAGCAGTGAGTGGGGCCAGGCCCCGAACACTGAAGCTTTCTTT. This codes for CASSEWGQAPNTEAFF. This rearrangement joins TRBV10-2 to TRBJ1-1; possibly TRBD1 for D (5 bases). This CDR3 spans 16 amino acids. V lost 1 base and J 1 base, leaving 13 bases between the germline ends. The germline V gene has CDR1 WSHSY and CDR2 SAAADI.

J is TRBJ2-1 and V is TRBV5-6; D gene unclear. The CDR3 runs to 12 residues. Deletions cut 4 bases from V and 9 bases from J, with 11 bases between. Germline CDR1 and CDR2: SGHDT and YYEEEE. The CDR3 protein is CASSLYSFEQFF. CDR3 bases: TGTGCCAGCAGCCTTTACAGCTTTGAGCAGTTCTTC.

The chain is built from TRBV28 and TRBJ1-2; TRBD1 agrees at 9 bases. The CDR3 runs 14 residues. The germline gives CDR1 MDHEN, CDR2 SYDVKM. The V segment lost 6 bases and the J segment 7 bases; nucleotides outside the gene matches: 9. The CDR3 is CASSVTGGSRGYTF. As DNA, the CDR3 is TGTGCCAGCAGCGTTACAGGGGGCAGTCGTGGCTACACCTTC.

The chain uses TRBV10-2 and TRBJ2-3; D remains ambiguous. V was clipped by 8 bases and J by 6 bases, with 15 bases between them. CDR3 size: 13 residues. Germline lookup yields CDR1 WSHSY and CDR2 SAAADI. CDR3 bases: TGCGCCAGCTTAGCACCAGCCGCGGATACGCAGTATTTT. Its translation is CASLAPAADTQYF.

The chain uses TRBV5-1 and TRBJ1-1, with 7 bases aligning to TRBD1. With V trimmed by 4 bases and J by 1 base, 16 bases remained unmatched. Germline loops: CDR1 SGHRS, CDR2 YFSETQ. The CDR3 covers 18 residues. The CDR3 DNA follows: TGCGCCAGCAGCCTCCGGACAGGCGATATTCTGGGGAACACTGAAGCTTTCTTT. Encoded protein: CASSLRTGDILGNTEAFF.

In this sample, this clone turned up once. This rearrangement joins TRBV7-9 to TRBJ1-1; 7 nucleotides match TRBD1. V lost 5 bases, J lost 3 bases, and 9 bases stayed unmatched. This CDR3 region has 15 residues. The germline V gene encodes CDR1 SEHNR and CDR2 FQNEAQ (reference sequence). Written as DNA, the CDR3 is TGTGCCAGCAGCACAACACAGGGGTTATACACTGAAGCTTTCTTT. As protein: CASSTTQGLYTEAFF. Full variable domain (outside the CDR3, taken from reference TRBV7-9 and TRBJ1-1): DTGVSQNPRHKITKRGQNVTFRCDPISEHNRLYWYRQTLGQGPEFLTYFQNEAQLEKSRLLSDRFSAERPKGSFSTLEIQRTEQGDSAMYLCASSTTQGLYTEAFFGQGTRLTVV.

CDR3 protein: CAISESGLAGGWYEQFF. Here the CDR3 DNA reads TGTGCCATCAGTGAGTCGGGACTAGCGGGAGGGTGGTATGAGCAGTTCTTC. The chain links TRBV10-3 to TRBJ2-1; 16 positions match TRBD2. The ends lost 0 bases at V and 8 bases at J; junction bases unmatched: 4. CDR3 size: 17 residues. The germline CDR1 and CDR2 sequences are ENHRY and SYGVKD.

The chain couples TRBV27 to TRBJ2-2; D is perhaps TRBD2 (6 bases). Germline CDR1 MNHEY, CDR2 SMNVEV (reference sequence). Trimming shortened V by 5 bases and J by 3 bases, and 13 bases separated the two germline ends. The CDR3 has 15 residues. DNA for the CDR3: TGTGCCAGCAGTCCGGGACTGGGTGACACCGGGGAGCTGTTTTTT. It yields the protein CASSPGLGDTGELFF.

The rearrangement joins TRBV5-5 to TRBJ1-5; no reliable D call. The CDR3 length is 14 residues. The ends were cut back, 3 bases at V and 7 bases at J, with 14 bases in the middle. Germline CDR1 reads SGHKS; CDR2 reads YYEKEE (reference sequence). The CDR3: CASSWVAPGQPQHF. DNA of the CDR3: TGTGCCAGCAGCTGGGTGGCCCCCGGGCAGCCCCAGCATTTT.